This entry lists 27 T cell receptor beta chains sequenced from one sample in a study of PD-L1 blockade in urothelial cancer. The assay was immunoSEQ multiplex PCR, and TCRdb's table has in-frame clones only and misses some. The table records fewer than 100,000 clones, around 81% of them present only once. The time point: pretreatment peripheral blood. The sample here was PBMCs, taken around atezolizumab (anti-PD-L1) treatment. These receptors were taken from a man aged 40-49 years with urothelial cancer.

The V gene is TRBV6-5, the J gene TRBJ2-7, with D perhaps TRBD1 (5 bases). Per germline, CDR1 MNHEY and CDR2 SVGAGI. This CDR3 has 15 amino acids. The V end lost 8 bases, the J end lost 1 base, and 18 bases lay between the germline ends. The CDR3 region has the DNA TGTGCCAGCCGCCTCGTAACAGGAATATCCTACGAGCAGTACTTC. It yields the protein CASRLVTGISYEQYF.

V and J are TRBV28 and TRBJ1-5; possibly TRBD1 for D (5 bases). The germline V gene has CDR1 MDHEN and CDR2 SYDVKM. The CDR3 has 17 residues. V lost 6 bases, J lost 2 bases, and 20 bases lay in between. CDR3 DNA: TGTGCCAGCAGCCGTCGCACCCCAGGGTATCGCAATCAGCCCCAGCATTTT. Amino acids: CASSRRTPGYRNQPQHF.

This clone was detected once. This chain joins TRBV23-1 and TRBJ2-3; D may be TRBD1 (5 bases). TRBV23-1 is an open reading frame, and its role is uncertain. Trimming shortened V by 0 bases and J by 2 bases, and 12 bases separated the two germline ends. The CDR3 length is 16 residues. The DNA for the CDR3 is TGCGCCAGCAGTCAATCAGGAAGGGGAACCACAGATACGCAGTATTTT. Translating it yields CASSQSGRGTTDTQYF.

The rearrangement joins TRBV5-4 to TRBJ1-2, with TRBD1 matching 11 bases. CDR3 size: 16 residues. The V and J ends lost 4 bases and 7 bases, in that order; junction bases with no gene match: 12. From germline, CDR1 is SGHNT and CDR2 YYREEE (reference sequence). CDR3 DNA sequence: TGTGCCAGCAGCATCGGACAGGGGGCCTCTATTAGTGGCTACACCTTC. The encoded protein is CASSIGQGASISGYTF.

The V gene is TRBV27, the J gene TRBJ2-2; 10 positions agree with TRBD2. J gave up 3 bases and V 3 bases, and 13 bases lay outside the gene matches. This CDR3 comprises 19 residues. The germline V gene encodes CDR1 MNHEY and CDR2 SMNVEV (reference sequence). This chain's CDR3 is CASSFSGLATRKYTGELFF. The DNA for the CDR3 is TGTGCCAGCAGTTTCTCGGGACTAGCGACGAGAAAGTACACCGGGGAGCTGTTTTTT.

The rearrangement uses TRBV27 and TRBJ1-2; D is perhaps TRBD1 (5 bases). The germline V and J ends were trimmed by 6 bases and 8 bases, with 19 bases remaining between them. The length of the CDR3 is 14 residues. Germline V gene data show CDR1 as MNHEY and CDR2 as SMNVEV (reference sequence). CDR3 residues: CASRHNQGTGGYTF. The CDR3 DNA follows: TGTGCCAGCAGGCACAACCAGGGCACCGGCGGCTACACCTTC.

This CDR3 reads CASSPSPQSATEAFF. For the CDR3, the DNA is TGTGCCAGCTCACCAAGCCCACAGAGTGCCACTGAAGCTTTCTTT. V usage is TRBV18 and J usage is TRBJ1-1; D not resolved. The ends were cut back, 2 bases at V and 4 bases at J, with 14 bases in the middle. The germline V gene encodes CDR1 KGHSH and CDR2 LQKENI. The CDR3 length is 15 residues.

The chain joins TRBV30 to TRBJ1-1; the D gene is possibly TRBD1 (6 bases). The V gene lost 3 bases and the J gene lost 1 base, with 12 bases spanning the gap. The germline V gene encodes CDR1 GTSNPN and CDR2 SVGIG (reference sequence). The CDR3 spans 14 residues. The DNA for the CDR3 is TGTGCCTGGAGGCGCCAGACAGGGAACACTGAAGCTTTCTTT. Translated: CAWRRQTGNTEAFF.

The rearrangement uses TRBV18 and TRBJ2-7, with 7 bases lining up with TRBD1. Germline lookup yields CDR1 KGHSH and CDR2 LQKENI. The V gene end was trimmed by 1 base and the J gene end by 4 bases; junction bases not matched to a gene: 4. This CDR3 region has 14 residues. The CDR3 spells CASSPRGQIYEQYF. The DNA for the CDR3 is TGTGCCAGCTCACCACGGGGACAGATATACGAGCAGTACTTC.

V usage is TRBV5-1 and J usage is TRBJ2-7, with TRBD2 as a possible D gene (6 bases). The CDR3 has 16 amino acids. V lost 0 bases, J lost 3 bases, and 16 bases lay in between. Germline-derived CDR1 and CDR2 are SGHRS and YFSETQ. The CDR3 DNA sequence: TGCGCCAGCAGCTTGGATCGGCGGGATCCCCTCTACGAGCAGTACTTC. This codes for CASSLDRRDPLYEQYF.

The chain recombines TRBV10-3 with TRBJ2-3; D remains unclear. Trimming removed 10 bases from V and 0 bases from J, with 17 bases in between. Germline V gene sequence: CDR1 ENHRY, CDR2 SYGVKD. The CDR3 length is 15 residues. The CDR3: CATLAEYISTDTQYF. CDR3 nucleotides: TGTGCCACCTTAGCAGAGTATATTAGCACAGATACGCAGTATTTT.

This clone appeared a single time. The chain is built from TRBV30 and TRBJ1-1; 10 bases align to TRBD1. V was clipped by 1 base and J by 5 bases; unmatched bases: 10. The CDR3 length is 16 residues. Germline V gene data show CDR1 as GTSNPN and CDR2 as SVGIG (reference sequence). The CDR3 loop reads CAWSDRQGARLTEAFF. As DNA, the CDR3 is TGTGCCTGGAGTGATCGACAGGGGGCGCGATTAACTGAAGCTTTCTTT.

In the case of this clone: Other DNA variants within this sample encode the same CDR3. The chain joins TRBV18 to TRBJ2-5; a weak D match, TRBD1 (6 bases). Germline V lookup: CDR1 KGHSH, CDR2 LQKENI. V was trimmed by 6 bases and J by 2 bases, leaving 10 bases between them. This CDR3 has 13 amino acids. CDR3 region: CASSRGGQETQYF. CDR3 coding DNA: TGTGCCAGCTCCCGAGGGGGACAAGAGACCCAGTACTTC. The full variable domain, completed using reference TRBV18 and TRBJ2-5, is NAGVMQNPRHLVRRRGQEARLRCSPMKGHSHVYWYRQLPEEGLKFMVYLQKENIIDESGMPKERFSAEFPKEGPSILRIQQVVRGDSAAYFCASSRGGQETQYFGPGTRLLVL.

The J gene is TRBJ1-2, the V gene TRBV19, with D uncertain. The CDR3 is 15 residues long. The V gene lost 1 base and the J gene lost 3 bases, with 12 bases spanning the gap. CDR1 is LNHDA and CDR2 is SQIVND in the germline V gene (reference sequence). CDR3 sequence reads: CASSIGGVPHYGYTF. As DNA, the CDR3 is TGTGCCAGTAGTATAGGCGGCGTCCCTCACTATGGCTACACCTTC.

V is TRBV6-1 and J is TRBJ2-3; 10 bases align to TRBD2. The germline V gene has CDR1 MNHNS and CDR2 SASEGT. The length of the CDR3 is 15 residues. V shed 2 bases and J 4 bases; nucleotides not matched to a gene: 3. CDR3 loop: CASSERTSGADTQYF. The CDR3 DNA reads TGTGCCAGCAGTGAAAGGACTAGCGGAGCAGATACGCAGTATTTT.

The chain employs TRBV5-4 and TRBJ1-4; TRBD1 agrees at 8 bases. V shed 0 bases and J 8 bases; nucleotides not matched to a gene: 3. The CDR3 is 14 residues long. Germline CDR1 and CDR2: SGHNT and YYREEE (reference sequence). This chain's CDR3 is CASSLDRGKEKLFF. In DNA form, the CDR3 reads TGTGCCAGCAGCTTGGACAGGGGGAAAGAAAAACTGTTTTTT.

The gene calls are TRBV6-5 and TRBJ2-4; the D gene is possibly TRBD1 (6 bases). This CDR3 comprises 16 residues. Germline values: CDR1 MNHEY, CDR2 SVGAGI. The V and J ends lost 0 bases and 0 bases respectively, with 9 bases between them. The CDR3, as DNA: TGTGCCAGCAGTTACTCGACAGGCGCAGCCAAAAACATTCAGTACTTC. It encodes CASSYSTGAAKNIQYF.

The chain links TRBV7-6 to TRBJ2-3; 7 bases line up with TRBD2. This CDR3 spans 16 amino acids. Germline lookup yields CDR1 SGHVS and CDR2 FNYEAQ. The V gene end was trimmed by 5 bases and the J gene end by 5 bases; junction bases not matched to a gene: 13. The CDR3 DNA follows: TGTGCCAGCAGCCAGGGAGGGGCGGTGGTCGGAGATACGCAGTATTTT. This codes for CASSQGGAVVGDTQYF.

This chain joins TRBV5-4 and TRBJ2-5, with D tentatively TRBD2 (6 bases). The CDR3 is made up of 14 amino acids. Trimming took off 7 bases at V and 1 base at J, with 14 bases between the two ends. CDR1 SGHNT and CDR2 YYREEE come from the germline V gene (reference sequence). CDR3: CASRQMGGQETQYF. The CDR3 DNA follows: TGTGCCAGCCGGCAAATGGGGGGCCAAGAGACCCAGTACTTC. The whole variable domain, filled in from reference TRBV5-4 and TRBJ2-5, reads ETGVTQSPTHLIKTRGQQVTLRCSSQSGHNTVSWYQQALGQGPQFIFQYYREEENGRGNFPPRFSGLQFPNYSSELNVNALELDDSALYLCASRQMGGQETQYFGPGTRLLVL.

The chain couples TRBV5-4 to TRBJ1-2, with D possibly being TRBD1 (6 bases). The CDR3 sequence is 15 residues long. Trimming took off 2 bases at V and 6 bases at J, with 17 bases between the two ends. Germline CDR1 SGHNT, CDR2 YYREEE (reference sequence). The CDR3, as DNA: TGTGCCAGCAGCTTTGGGGGCTGGCAGGAGGATGGCTACACCTTC. This gives the protein CASSFGGWQEDGYTF.

This clone occurred once. The rearrangement uses TRBV9 and TRBJ2-5, with a weak D call TRBD1 (6 bases). The germline V gene encodes CDR1 SGDLS and CDR2 YYNGEE. The CDR3 length is 14 residues. The ends were cut back, 0 bases at V and 4 bases at J, with 10 bases in the middle. The CDR3 coding sequence is TGTGCCAGCAGCGTAGAGGACAGCAGAGAGACCCAGTACTTC. It codes for CASSVEDSRETQYF.

The chain joins TRBV4-1 to TRBJ2-7; tentative D call: TRBD1 (5 bases). CDR1 and CDR2 from the germline V gene are MGHRA and YSYEKL. Trimming cost V 1 base and J 2 bases, with 6 bases left between them. CDR3 length: 13 residues. CDR3 nucleotide sequence: TGCGCCAGCAGCCAAGTGACAGCCTACGAGCAGTACTTC. Its translation: CASSQVTAYEQYF.

The J gene is TRBJ1-2, the V gene TRBV18; D is uncertain. This CDR3 is 14 amino acids long. V lost 2 bases to trimming and J lost 4 bases, with 11 bases between them. CDR1 and CDR2 from the germline V gene are KGHSH and LQKENI. DNA of the CDR3: TGTGCCAGCTCACCAGCTCAGGAAATCTATGGCTACACCTTC. Translation: CASSPAQEIYGYTF.

This chain joins TRBV5-1 and TRBJ2-1, with 10 nucleotides matching TRBD2. The germline gives CDR1 SGHRS, CDR2 YFSETQ. There are 12 residues in the CDR3. V trimming: 6 bases; J trimming: 7 bases; junction bases outside the gene matches: 1. CDR3 amino acids: CASTSGSNEQFF. The CDR3 DNA is TGCGCCAGCACTAGCGGGAGTAATGAGCAGTTCTTC.

The rearrangement links TRBV28 to TRBJ1-5, with 8 bases aligning to TRBD1. CDR1 and CDR2 (germline): MDHEN, SYDVKM. V trimming: 8 bases; J trimming: 2 bases; junction bases outside the gene matches: 8. This CDR3 spans 15 amino acids. CDR3 in DNA: TGTGCCAGCCTCCGACAGGGGAGCGGCAATCAGCCCCAGCATTTT. This gives the protein CASLRQGSGNQPQHF. Looking up the rest from reference TRBV28 and TRBJ1-5 gives the full variable domain: DVKVTQSSRYLVKRTGEKVFLECVQDMDHENMFWYRQDPGLGLRLIYFSYDVKMKEKGDIPEGYSVSREKKERFSLILESASTNQTSMYLCASLRQGSGNQPQHFGDGTRLSIL.

V gene TRBV6-5 combines with J gene TRBJ2-7, with D unresolved. The CDR3 is 16 residues long. Trimming stripped 0 bases from V and 2 bases from J, with 14 bases between. Germline V gene lookup returns CDR1 MNHEY and CDR2 SVGAGI. The CDR3 sequence: CASSYSTGKLPYEQYF. Written as DNA, the CDR3 is TGTGCCAGCAGTTACTCGACGGGTAAACTACCCTACGAGCAGTACTTC.

V and J are TRBV19 and TRBJ1-2, with TRBD1 matching over 10 bases. The CDR3 loop spans 14 amino acids. V lost 8 bases to trimming and J lost 7 bases; unmatched junction nucleotides: 10. CDR1 and CDR2 from the germline V gene are LNHDA and SQIVND (reference sequence). CDR3 in DNA: TGTGCCAGTCGCCCACCGGGACAGGGGTCTGGCTACACCTTC. Amino acids: CASRPPGQGSGYTF.